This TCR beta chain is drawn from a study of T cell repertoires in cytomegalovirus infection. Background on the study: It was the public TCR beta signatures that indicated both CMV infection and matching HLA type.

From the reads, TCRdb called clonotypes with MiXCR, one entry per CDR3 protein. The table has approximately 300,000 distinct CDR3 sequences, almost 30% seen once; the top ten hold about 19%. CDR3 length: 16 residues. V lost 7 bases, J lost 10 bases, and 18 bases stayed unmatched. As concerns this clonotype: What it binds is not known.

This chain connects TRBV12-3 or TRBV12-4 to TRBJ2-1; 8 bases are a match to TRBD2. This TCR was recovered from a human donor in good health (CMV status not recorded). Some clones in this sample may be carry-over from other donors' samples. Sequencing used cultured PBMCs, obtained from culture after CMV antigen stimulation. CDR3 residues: CASIPDRSGGPGEQFF. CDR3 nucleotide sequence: TGTGCCAGCATCCCAGACCGGTCGGGGGGGCCTGGGGAGCAGTTCTTC.